This T cell receptor beta chain was sequenced in a study of T cells in Graves' hyperthyroidism and ophthalmopathy. V was shortened by 4 bases and J by 3 bases, with 6 bases between the two germline ends. Germline V gene sequence: CDR1 SQVTM, CDR2 ANQGSEA. CDR3 length: 12 amino acids. There were TCR beta CDR3 regions amplified from RNA transcripts. A first-round RT-PCR of the TCR CDR3 used the HTBI primer set. From the multiplex PCR reads, TCRdb called clonotypes with MiXCR, one entry per CDR3 protein. The sample has nearly 750,000 distinct CDR3 sequences; around 40% are singletons. The sequenced material came from blood. The chain combines TRBV29-1 with TRBJ1-4, with D perhaps matching TRBD1 (6 bases). The receptor was isolated from a woman aged 40 to 50 with Graves' hyperthyroidism. The CDR3 DNA reads as TGCAGCGTTGCAGGGGCTAATGAAAAACTGTTTTTT. This gives the protein CSVAGANEKLFF. Together with reference TRBV29-1 and TRBJ1-4, the CDR3 gives the full variable domain: SAVISQKPSRDICQRGTSLTIQCQVDSQVTMMFWYRQQPGQSLTLIATANQGSEATYESGFVIDKFPISRPNLTFSTLTVSNMSPEDSSIYLCSVAGANEKLFFGSGTQLSVL.